The 28 T cell receptor beta chains below were found in one sample sequenced in a study of metastatic and nonmetastatic thyroid tumors (dated by TCRdb to the early 2020s). Library creation used PCR. TCRdb names Illumina HiSeq 4000 as the instrument used. In-frame beta chains were kept once TCRdb had trimmed the public reads at Q25 with fastp and called clones with MiXCR. Within this sample are about 69,000 clones, with more than 13% of them counted one time only. Just over 6.5% of the sample rests with the top ten. None of the patients had been given any treatment before thyroid surgery. Sequenced sample: blood. Every receptor here comes from a male donor with papillary thyroid cancer or a benign thyroid nodule (not recorded which). Some clones in this sample may be carry-over from other donors' samples.

The V call is TRBV20-1, the J call TRBJ2-7; no definite D call. The germline V gene encodes CDR1 DFQATT and CDR2 SNEGSKA (reference sequence). CDR3 length: 12 residues. Trimming stripped 3 bases from V and 1 base from J, with 7 bases between. CDR3 coding DNA: TGCAGTGCTAGTTCGGGTTCCTACGAGCAGTACTTC. Its protein product is CSASSGSYEQYF.

This clone was counted ten times or more. V gene TRBV18 combines with J gene TRBJ1-1; D is uncertain. This CDR3 has 13 residues. Germline-derived CDR1 and CDR2 are KGHSH and LQKENI. The ends were cut back, 0 bases at V and 8 bases at J, with 10 bases in the middle. The CDR3: CASSPPVVPEAFF. The CDR3 DNA is TGTGCCAGCTCACCACCAGTAGTCCCAGAAGCTTTCTTT.

The chain combines TRBV20-1 with TRBJ2-2, with D possibly called TRBD1 or TRBD2 (5 bases each). Germline assignment: CDR1 DFQATT and CDR2 SNEGSKA (reference sequence). The CDR3 is 13 amino acids. Trimming took off 6 bases at V and 6 bases at J, with 14 bases between the two ends. The CDR3 DNA sequence: TGCAGTGCCATGAAAGTGGGGGCCGGGGAGCTGTTTTTT. Encoded protein: CSAMKVGAGELFF.

With regard to this clone: Given the absence of the conserved phenylalanine or tryptophan at the CDR3 end, a read error is likely. V and J are TRBV7-2 and TRBJ2-7; D remains ambiguous. The CDR3 covers 15 residues. Trimming left V 1 base short and J 0 bases short, with 10 bases between. Germline V lookup: CDR1 SGHTA, CDR2 FQGNSA. The CDR3 reads CASSLDHLTSYEQYL. CDR3 sequence (DNA): TGTGCCAGCAGCTTAGACCACCTAACCTCCTACGAGCAGTACCTC.

This clone was detected only a few times. The chain employs TRBV2 and TRBJ1-2; the D gene is possibly TRBD1 (5 bases). The V end was cut by 10 bases, the J end by 3 bases, with 18 bases between. CDR3 length equals 14 residues. Per germline, CDR1 SNHLY and CDR2 FYNNEI. The CDR3 coding sequence is TGTGCCATCTGCCAACGGGGCGGGGACTATGGCTACACCTTC. Its protein is CAICQRGGDYGYTF.

This clone appeared a single time. A much larger clone lies a single base off, so this may be a read error. This chain uses TRBV11-1 with TRBJ2-3; tentative D call: TRBD1 (5 bases). The V end was cut by 2 bases, the J end by 1 base, with 16 bases between. Germline-derived CDR1 and CDR2 are SGHAT and FQDESV (reference sequence). This CDR3 is built from 17 residues. The CDR3 spells CASSLSVQAACTDTQYF. DNA of the CDR3: TGTGCCAGCAGCTTAAGTGTACAGGCCGCCTGCACAGATACGCAGTATTTT.

This clone was observed at least ten times. This may be a read error: a much more frequent sequence differs by one nucleotide. Other nucleotide sequences from this sample produce the same CDR3. V gene TRBV19 combines with J gene TRBJ2-2; TRBD1 agrees at 8 bases. CDR1 and CDR2 from the germline V gene are LNHDA and SQIVND (reference sequence). CDR3 length equals 14 residues. Written as DNA, the CDR3 is TGTGCCAGCACCCGGACAGGGTCGGCCGGGGAACTGTTTTTT. Translated: CASTRTGSAGELFF.

The genes are TRBV5-1 and TRBJ2-3, with 7 bases fitting TRBD1. This CDR3 region has 14 residues. Per germline, CDR1 SGHRS and CDR2 YFSETQ. The trim removed 3 bases at V and 5 bases at J, leaving 6 bases unmatched. This CDR3 reads CASSYDRAEDTQYF. The CDR3 DNA reads as TGCGCCAGCAGCTACGACAGGGCGGAAGATACGCAGTATTTT.

This clone was seen repeatedly, ten times or more. This chain links TRBV28 with TRBJ1-5; 10 bases align to TRBD1. The CDR3 is 15 amino acids. Germline V gene data show CDR1 as MDHEN and CDR2 as SYDVKM. Germline trimming cut 5 bases from V and 3 bases from J; bases unmatched to any gene: 4. The CDR3 DNA reads TGTGCCAGCAGTCCTGGGACAGGGGTCAATCAGCCCCAGCATTTT. The encoded protein is CASSPGTGVNQPQHF.

There are many counts of this clone. The chain is built from TRBV28 and TRBJ2-4; D remains unclear. From germline, CDR1 is MDHEN and CDR2 SYDVKM. This CDR3 spans 14 amino acids. V was clipped by 4 bases and J by 5 bases, with 12 bases between them. CDR3 in DNA: TGTGCCAGCAGTTACCCTGGTAGGGAAAACATTCAGTACTTC. Residues: CASSYPGRENIQYF.

This clone was picked up many times. The rearrangement links TRBV5-1 to TRBJ2-5, with 13 bases that match TRBD2. Germline lookup yields CDR1 SGHRS and CDR2 YFSETQ. The junction had 8 bases not matched to a gene; V was cut back by 3 bases and J by 0 bases. The CDR3 contains 18 residues. CDR3 in amino acids: CASSSGLAGRTYQETQYF. CDR3 nucleotide sequence: TGCGCCAGCAGCTCGGGACTAGCGGGGCGAACGTACCAAGAGACCCAGTACTTC. Full variable domain (outside the CDR3, taken from reference TRBV5-1 and TRBJ2-5): KAGVTQTPRYLIKTRGQQVTLSCSPISGHRSVSWYQQTPGQGLQFLFEYFSETQRNKGNFPGRFSGRQFSNSRSEMNVSTLELGDSALYLCASSSGLAGRTYQETQYFGPGTRLLVL.

This clone was counted a few times. The genes are TRBV7-3 and TRBJ2-1; 9 bases map to TRBD2. V dropped 1 base and J dropped 8; count of bases not matched to a gene: 12. Per germline, CDR1 SGHTA and CDR2 FQGTGA. This CDR3 has 17 residues. CDR3 DNA sequence: TGTGCCAGCAGCTTAATGGGGCGGGAGGGAATGTGGCATGAGCAGTTCTTC. It codes for CASSLMGREGMWHEQFF.

This clone was found many times. V usage is TRBV11-3 and J usage is TRBJ2-7, with a tentative D call TRBD2 (6 bases). Trimming stripped 1 base from V and 1 base from J, with 11 bases between. CDR1 is SGHNT and CDR2 is YENEEA in the germline V gene. This CDR3 region has 15 residues. CDR3 region: CASSLARGASYEQYF. CDR3 bases: TGTGCCAGCAGCTTAGCCCGCGGGGCGTCCTACGAGCAGTACTTC.

At least ten counts were recorded for this clone. The V call is TRBV27, the J call TRBJ2-1; no clear D gene. CDR1 and CDR2 from the germline V gene are MNHEY and SMNVEV (reference sequence). V was pared by 2 bases and J by 6 bases, with 14 bases between. The length of the CDR3 is 15 residues. This chain's CDR3 is CASSLAGLGINEQFF. CDR3 nucleotides: TGTGCCAGCAGTTTAGCCGGGTTGGGGATCAATGAGCAGTTCTTC.

Comment on this clone: One end of the junction varies from germline; a read error may be responsible. V is TRBV20-1 and J is TRBJ1-2; TRBD1 is a possible D gene (6 bases). The CDR3 totals 15 residues. Germline loops: CDR1 DFQATT, CDR2 SNEGSKA (reference sequence). Here the CDR3 DNA reads TGTAGTGCTAGTCGCTGGGCAGGGGATTCCTATGGCTACACCTTC. Translation: CSASRWAGDSYGYTF.

This chain links TRBV9 with TRBJ2-1; D gene ambiguous. With 4 bases removed from V and 4 bases from J, the gap between germline ends came to 12 bases. Germline V gene lookup returns CDR1 SGDLS and CDR2 YYNGEE. The CDR3 is made up of 14 amino acids. Written as DNA, the CDR3 is TGTGCCAGCAGCCCCGGAACAGCGTACAATGAGCAGTTCTTC. The encoded protein is CASSPGTAYNEQFF.

This clone was detected many times. The V call is TRBV18, the J call TRBJ2-3; the match to TRBD2 covers 10 bases. Germline V gene lookup returns CDR1 KGHSH and CDR2 LQKENI. After removal of 3 bases from V and 2 bases from J, the junction contained 11 bases not matched to a gene. This CDR3 has 18 residues. Here the CDR3 reads CASSPLAPSGSLTDTQYF. CDR3 bases: TGTGCCAGCTCACCGTTAGCTCCTAGCGGGAGCCTCACAGATACGCAGTATTTT.

This clone was seen repeatedly, ten times or more. The chain employs TRBV4-3 and TRBJ1-2; D unresolved. Germline V gene data show CDR1 as LGHNA and CDR2 as YSLEER. V lost 0 bases and J 8 bases, leaving 16 bases between the germline ends. The CDR3 spans 15 residues. In DNA form, the CDR3 reads TGCGCCAGCAGCCAAGATAAGGCACGGGCCTGGGGCTACACCTTC. Protein product: CASSQDKARAWGYTF.

This clone was found many times. CDR3 nucleotide sequence: TGTGCCAGTAACACAGGGGAACAAGAGACCCAGTACTTC. This translates into CASNTGEQETQYF. The rearrangement joins TRBV19 to TRBJ2-5, with 7 bases identical to TRBD1. The length of the CDR3 is 13 residues. Germline V CDR1 and CDR2: LNHDA, SQIVND (reference sequence). The junction had 4 bases not matched to a gene; V was cut back by 7 bases and J by 2 bases.

At least ten counts were recorded for this clone. The chain carries TRBV15 and TRBJ1-2, with D perhaps matching TRBD1 (5 bases). Trimming pared 1 base from V and 8 bases from J, leaving 11 bases between. The CDR3 loop spans 13 amino acids. Germline V CDR1 and CDR2: LNHNV, YYDKDF (reference sequence). The CDR3 loop is CATSRVGREGYTF. The CDR3 DNA is TGTGCCACCAGCAGAGTGGGACGTGAAGGCTACACCTTC. Full variable domain (outside the CDR3, taken from reference TRBV15 and TRBJ1-2): DAMVIQNPRYQVTQFGKPVTLSCSQTLNHNVMYWYQQKSSQAPKLLFHYYDKDFNNEADTPDNFQSRRPNTSFCFLDIRSPGLGDTAMYLCATSRVGREGYTFGSGTRLTVV.

V is TRBV6-1 and J is TRBJ1-2, with TRBD1 as a possible D gene (5 bases). The CDR3 spans 15 residues. Germline CDR1 reads MNHNS; CDR2 reads SASEGT. V gave up 7 bases and J gave up 10 bases, with 25 bases separating them. CDR3 residues: CASIKGVTPTGVYTF. In nucleotides, the CDR3 is TGTGCCAGCATCAAAGGGGTGACACCCACCGGTGTCTACACCTTC.

The chain carries TRBV5-1 and TRBJ2-3; unclear D gene. The V end was cut by 0 bases, the J end by 0 bases, with 5 bases between. Germline-derived CDR1 and CDR2 are SGHRS and YFSETQ. The CDR3 length is 14 residues. The CDR3 sequence is CASSLGCSTDTQYF. The CDR3 nucleotides read TGCGCCAGCAGCTTGGGTTGTAGCACAGATACGCAGTATTTT. Based on the CDR3 plus reference TRBV5-1 and TRBJ2-3, the full variable domain is KAGVTQTPRYLIKTRGQQVTLSCSPISGHRSVSWYQQTPGQGLQFLFEYFSETQRNKGNFPGRFSGRQFSNSRSEMNVSTLELGDSALYLCASSLGCSTDTQYFGPGTRLTVL.

To note about this clone: A much bigger clone sits one base away, suggesting this may be a read error. The chain is built from TRBV29-1 and TRBJ1-1, with unresolved D. The V end was cut by 3 bases, the J end by 0 bases, with 14 bases between. Germline V gene sequence: CDR1 SQVTM, CDR2 ANQGSEA. CDR3 length: 15 residues. CDR3 in amino acids: CSVEGVARLNTEAFF. CDR3 nucleotide sequence: TGCAGCGTTGAGGGAGTGGCGCGTCTGAACACTGAAGCTTTCTTT.

V and J are TRBV18 and TRBJ2-3; a possible D gene is TRBD1 (6 bases). Germline CDR1 and CDR2: KGHSH and LQKENI. The CDR3 totals 17 residues. Trimming cost V 2 bases and J 2 bases, with 17 bases left between them. This chain's CDR3 is CASSPEVRGRDTDTQYF. The CDR3 nucleotides are TGTGCCAGCTCACCAGAGGTCAGGGGAAGGGACACAGATACGCAGTATTTT.

This clone has ten or more counts. V is TRBV19 and J is TRBJ1-2; D not certain. The CDR3 is made up of 14 amino acids. Trimming shortened V by 1 base and J by 4 bases, and 10 bases separated the two germline ends. CDR1 is LNHDA, CDR2 SQIVND, per germline (reference sequence). The CDR3 DNA is TGTGCCAGTAGTATAGGGGCGGAGACCTATGGCTACACCTTC. This codes for CASSIGAETYGYTF. Full variable domain (remainder filled in from reference TRBV19 and TRBJ1-2): DGGITQSPKYLFRKEGQNVTLSCEQNLNHDAMYWYRQDPGQGLRLIYYSQIVNDFQKGDIAEGYSVSREKKESFPLTVTSAQKNPTAFYLCASSIGAETYGYTFGSGTRLTVV.

The table lists this clone with many counts. This rearrangement joins TRBV6-2 or TRBV6-3 to TRBJ2-3; TRBD2 matches at 11 bases. CDR1 MNHEY and CDR2 SVGEGT come from the germline V gene. V shed 5 bases and J 5 bases; nucleotides not matched to a gene: 6. This CDR3 is 15 amino acids long. CDR3 nucleotide sequence: TGTGCCAGCAGTCTAGCGGGAGGATTTCTAGATACGCAGTATTTT. Its translation is CASSLAGGFLDTQYF.

This clone was counted a few times. This chain connects TRBV5-6 to TRBJ1-5; 10 nucleotides line up with TRBD1. Germline CDR1 SGHDT, CDR2 YYEEEE. V was clipped by 4 bases and J by 6 bases; unmatched bases: 7. The CDR3 is made up of 15 amino acids. In DNA, the CDR3 is TGTGCCAGCAGCCCGAAGACAGGGGGCTTTCAGCCCCAGCATTTT. Encoded protein: CASSPKTGGFQPQHF.

This rearrangement joins TRBV9 to TRBJ2-1, with 7 nucleotides matching TRBD2. Unmatched junction bases numbered 8, after V lost 4 bases and J lost 4 bases. Germline CDR1 SGDLS, CDR2 YYNGEE. The CDR3 is 15 residues long. Here the CDR3 DNA reads TGTGCCAGCAGCAGCGGGAAGCTGGGTTACAATGAGCAGTTCTTC. This sequence encodes CASSSGKLGYNEQFF.